This entry describes one TCR beta chain. In the original workflow: Amplification of reference gene primers provided the estimated nucleated cell counts. The data were produced by immunoSEQ multiplex PCR, yet TCRdb's version contains in-frame clones alone and is incomplete. That table supplies the V and J calls and clone size; D and trimming were determined from the DNA. This sample yields hundreds of thousands of clones, of which about 85% are seen a single time; 3% belongs to the top ten. This sample is part of a study of blood T cell repertoires in COVID-19. Study context: Sites in the United States, Italy and Spain provided acute and convalescent COVID-19 samples. The cDNA or gDNA used as material had been derived from T cells, B-cell-depleted T cells, or PBMCs.

This receptor was taken from a man between 18 and 29 years old with active or convalescent COVID-19. Sequenced sample: peripheral blood.

The CDR3 loop reads CASSYGTGMGAFF. In DNA form, the CDR3 reads TGTGCCAGCAGTTACGGGACAGGGATGGGAGCTTTCTTT. The rearrangement links TRBV6-2 or TRBV6-3 to TRBJ1-1, with 9 bases matching TRBD1. The ends lost 2 bases at V and 10 bases at J; junction bases unmatched: 5. The CDR3 loop spans 13 amino acids. CDR1 is MNHEY and CDR2 is SVGEGT in the germline V gene.